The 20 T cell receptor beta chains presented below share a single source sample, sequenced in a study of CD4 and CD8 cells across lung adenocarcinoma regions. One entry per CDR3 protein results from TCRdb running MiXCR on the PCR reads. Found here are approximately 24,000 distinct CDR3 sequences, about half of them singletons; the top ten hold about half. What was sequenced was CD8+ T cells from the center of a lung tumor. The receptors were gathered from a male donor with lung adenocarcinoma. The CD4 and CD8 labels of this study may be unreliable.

In DNA, the CDR3 is TGTGCCAGCAGAGAGACAGGGTCCCAGAAAGAGACCCAGTACTTC. Its translation is CASRETGSQKETQYF. The chain combines TRBV6-1 with TRBJ2-1, with TRBD1 matching 7 bases. The DNA matches TRBJ2-5 better at its end, which makes the J call doubtful. CDR3 size: 15 residues. CDR1 MNHNS and CDR2 SASEGT come from the germline V gene.

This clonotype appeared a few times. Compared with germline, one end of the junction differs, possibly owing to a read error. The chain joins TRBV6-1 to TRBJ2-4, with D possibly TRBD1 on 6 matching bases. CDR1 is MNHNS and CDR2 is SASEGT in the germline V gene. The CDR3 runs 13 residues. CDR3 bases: TGTGCCAGCAGTGAGAGGGGGAAAAGCATTCAGTACTTC. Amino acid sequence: CASSERGKSIQYF.

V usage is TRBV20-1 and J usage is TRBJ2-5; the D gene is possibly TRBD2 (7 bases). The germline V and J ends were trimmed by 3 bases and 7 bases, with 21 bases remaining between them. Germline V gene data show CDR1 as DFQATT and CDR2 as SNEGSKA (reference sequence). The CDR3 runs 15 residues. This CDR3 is CSARPESAGARTQYF. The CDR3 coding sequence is TGCAGTGCTAGGCCTGAAAGCGCGGGGGCAAGGACCCAGTACTTC.

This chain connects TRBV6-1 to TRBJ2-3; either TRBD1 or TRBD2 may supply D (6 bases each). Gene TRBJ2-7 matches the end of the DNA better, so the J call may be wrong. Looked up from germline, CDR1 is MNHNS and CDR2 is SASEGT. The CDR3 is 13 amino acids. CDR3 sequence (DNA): TGTGCCAGGGGGCTCGGGGGCACAAATACGCAGTACTTC. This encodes CARGLGGTNTQYF.

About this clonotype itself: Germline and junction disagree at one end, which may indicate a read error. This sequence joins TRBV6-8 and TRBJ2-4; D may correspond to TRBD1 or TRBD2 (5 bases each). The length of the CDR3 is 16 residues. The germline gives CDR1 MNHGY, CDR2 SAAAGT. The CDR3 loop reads CACSPSGLGAKNTQYF. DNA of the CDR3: TGTGCGTGCAGCCCATCGGGGCTGGGAGCCAAAAACACTCAGTACTTC.

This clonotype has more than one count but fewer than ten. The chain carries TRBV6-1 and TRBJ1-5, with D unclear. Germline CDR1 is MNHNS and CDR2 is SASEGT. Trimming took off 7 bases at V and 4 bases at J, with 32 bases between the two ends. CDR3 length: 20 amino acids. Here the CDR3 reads CASTIVPSGREKKKNQPQHF. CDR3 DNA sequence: TGTGCCAGCACCATAGTCCCGTCGGGGAGGGAAAAAAAAAAAAATCAGCCCCAGCATTTT.

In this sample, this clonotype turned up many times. For the CDR3, the DNA is TGCGCCAGCAGCTTGGCCGGGACAGGGGCATCTGAGCAGTTCTTC. As protein: CASSLAGTGASEQFF. The rearrangement uses TRBV5-1 and TRBJ2-1, with 10 bases identical to TRBD1. CDR3 size: 15 residues. The V segment lost 0 bases and the J segment 9 bases; nucleotides outside the gene matches: 6. Germline CDR1 is SGHRS and CDR2 is YFSETQ.

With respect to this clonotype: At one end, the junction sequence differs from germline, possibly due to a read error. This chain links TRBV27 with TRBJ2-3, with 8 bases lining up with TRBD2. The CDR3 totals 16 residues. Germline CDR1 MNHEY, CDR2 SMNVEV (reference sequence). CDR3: CASSVPGGGAKDTQYF. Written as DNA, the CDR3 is TGTGCGAGCAGTGTACCGGGGGGGGGAGCCAAAGATACGCAGTACTTT.

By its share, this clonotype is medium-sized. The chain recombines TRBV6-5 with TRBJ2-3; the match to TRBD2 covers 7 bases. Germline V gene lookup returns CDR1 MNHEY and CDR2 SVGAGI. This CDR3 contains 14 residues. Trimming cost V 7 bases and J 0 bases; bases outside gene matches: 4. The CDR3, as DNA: TGTGCCAGCATCGGACTAGGGAGCACAGATACGCAGTATTTT. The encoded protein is CASIGLGSTDTQYF.

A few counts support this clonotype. CDR3 nucleotides: TGTGCCAGCAGTGAAGCTGGATGGGACTCTTACTACGAGCAGTACTTC. Translation gives CASSEAGWDSYYEQYF. The chain couples TRBV6-1 to TRBJ2-5; D possibly corresponds to TRBD2 (6 bases). The J call could be wrong; TRBJ2-7 is a better fit for the DNA end. CDR1 is MNHNS, CDR2 SASEGT, per germline. This CDR3 contains 16 residues.

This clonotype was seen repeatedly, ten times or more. CDR3 protein: CASPTTGEAGNTIYF. CDR3 bases: TGTGCCAGCCCTACAACAGGGGAGGCTGGAAACACCATATATTTT. The chain employs TRBV6-1 and TRBJ1-3, with TRBD1 identical over 7 bases. With V trimmed by 8 bases and J by 2 bases, 9 bases remained unmatched. Germline-derived CDR1 and CDR2 are MNHNS and SASEGT. This CDR3 comprises 15 residues.

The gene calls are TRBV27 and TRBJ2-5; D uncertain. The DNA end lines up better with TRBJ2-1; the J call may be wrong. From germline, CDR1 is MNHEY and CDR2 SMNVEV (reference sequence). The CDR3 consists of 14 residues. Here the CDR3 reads CASSLGLRDNEQFF. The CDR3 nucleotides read TGTGCCAGCAGTTTAGGGCTAAGGGACAATGAGCAGTTCTTC.

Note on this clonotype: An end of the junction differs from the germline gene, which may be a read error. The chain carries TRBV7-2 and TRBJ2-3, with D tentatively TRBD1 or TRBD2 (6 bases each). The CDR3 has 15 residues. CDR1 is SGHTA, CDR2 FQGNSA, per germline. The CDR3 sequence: CASSGGRCVKNTQYF. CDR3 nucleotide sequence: TGTGCCAGCAGCGGGGGGCGCTGTGTCAAAAACACGCAGTACTTT.

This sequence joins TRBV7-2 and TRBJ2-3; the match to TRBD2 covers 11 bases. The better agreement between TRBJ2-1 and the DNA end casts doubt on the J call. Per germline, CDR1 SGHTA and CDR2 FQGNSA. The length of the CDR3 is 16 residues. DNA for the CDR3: TGTGCCAGCAGCCGAAGTAGCGGGAGGGGTGGCCGCGAGCAGTTCTTC. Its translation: CASSRSSGRGGREQFF.

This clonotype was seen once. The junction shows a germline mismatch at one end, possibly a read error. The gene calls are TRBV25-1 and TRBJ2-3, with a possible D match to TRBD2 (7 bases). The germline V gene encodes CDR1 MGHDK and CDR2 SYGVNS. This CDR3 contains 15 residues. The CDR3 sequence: CAGGVGGLDKDTQYF. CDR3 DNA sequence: TGTGCCGGGGGGGTCGGGGGCCTGGACAAAGATACGCAGTATTTC. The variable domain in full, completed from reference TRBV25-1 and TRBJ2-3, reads EADIYQTPRYLVIGTGKKITLECSQTMGHDKMYWYQQDPGMELHLIHYSYGVNSTEKGDLSSESTVSRIRTEHFPLTLESARPSHTSQYLCAGGVGGLDKDTQYFGPGTRLTVL.

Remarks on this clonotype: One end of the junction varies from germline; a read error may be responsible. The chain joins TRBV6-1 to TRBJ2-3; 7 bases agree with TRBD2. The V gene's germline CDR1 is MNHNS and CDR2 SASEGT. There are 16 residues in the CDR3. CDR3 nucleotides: TGTGCCAGCAGGGAAGCCGGGGGAGGGGACGAGGAGACGCAGTATTTC. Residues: CASREAGGGDEETQYF.

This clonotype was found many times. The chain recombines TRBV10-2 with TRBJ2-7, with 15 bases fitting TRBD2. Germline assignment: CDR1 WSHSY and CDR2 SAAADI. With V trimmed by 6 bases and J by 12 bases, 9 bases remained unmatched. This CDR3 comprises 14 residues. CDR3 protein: CASSNPGLAGGLYF. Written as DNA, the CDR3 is TGCGCCAGCAGCAACCCGGGACTAGCGGGGGGATTGTACTTC.

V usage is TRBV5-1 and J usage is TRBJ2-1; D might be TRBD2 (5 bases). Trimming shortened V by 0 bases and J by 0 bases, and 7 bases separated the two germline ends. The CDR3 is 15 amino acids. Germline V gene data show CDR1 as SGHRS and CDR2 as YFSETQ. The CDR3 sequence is CASSLVGSSYNEQFF. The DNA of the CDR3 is TGCGCCAGCAGCTTGGTAGGGAGCTCCTACAATGAGCAGTTCTTC.

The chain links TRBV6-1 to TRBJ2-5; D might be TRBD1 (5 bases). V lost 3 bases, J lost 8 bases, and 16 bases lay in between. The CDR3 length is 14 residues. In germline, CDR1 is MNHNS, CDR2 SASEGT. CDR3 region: CASSDTSGPDTQYF. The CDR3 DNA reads TGTGCCAGCAGTGACACCTCAGGGCCAGATACCCAGTACTTC.

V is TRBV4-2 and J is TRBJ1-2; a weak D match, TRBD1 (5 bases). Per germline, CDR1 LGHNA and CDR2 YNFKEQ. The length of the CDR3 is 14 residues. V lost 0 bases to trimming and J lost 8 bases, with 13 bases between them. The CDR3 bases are TGTGCCAGCAGCCAAGAGCGGGACTCCAGGGGCTACACCTTC. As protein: CASSQERDSRGYTF.